This T cell receptor (beta chain) came from a study of response to subunit inactivated influenza vaccine. This clonotype was counted a few times. The antigen is not known. Each CDR3 protein gets one entry after TCRdb re-called the RT-PCR reads with MiXCR. The table shows about 310,000 distinct CDR3 sequences, with 22% occurring only once. Germline V gives CDR1 DFQATT, CDR2 SNEGSKA (reference sequence). The V and J ends lost 6 bases and 2 bases respectively, with 14 bases between them. This CDR3 has 13 amino acids. Study-wide results and limits: That few new T cells are recruited by each seasonal influenza vaccination was the authors' suggestion.

V gene TRBV20-1 combines with J gene TRBJ2-7; D unresolved. The starting material was PBMCs from blood, obtained roughly 20 months after vaccination. The sequence was obtained from a man between 50 and 75 years old who received an inactivated influenza vaccine. As DNA, the CDR3 is TGCAGTGCCCCAACGGGCTCCACCTACGAGCAGTACTTC. Protein: CSAPTGSTYEQYF.